A single count supports the clone carrying this T cell receptor beta chain. Its target is not known. This record comes from a study of T cell responses to AZD1222 COVID-19 vaccine. Study-level points and caveats: Of the AZD1222 recipients, only 5 or 6 were seropositive at baseline. Sampled repertoires all dated from after the peak T cell response.

This CDR3 is built from 13 residues. CDR1 and CDR2 (germline): SGHNT, YYREEE (reference sequence). The trim removed 5 bases at V and 6 bases at J, leaving 6 bases unmatched. Only in-frame clones appear in the TCRdb table, and some are missing; sequencing was by immunoSEQ multiplex PCR. The sample includes about 140,000 clones, 80% to 90% seen only once; the top ten take under 3.5%. Specimen: peripheral blood, collected on day 0 of AZD1222 vaccination. This chain joins TRBV5-4 and TRBJ2-3, with 7 positions matching TRBD2. This TCR derives from an adult in good health. CDR3 loop: CASRAPGGDTQYF. DNA of the CDR3: TGTGCCAGCAGGGCCCCCGGGGGGGATACGCAGTATTTT. The full variable domain, rest sourced from reference TRBV5-4 and TRBJ2-3, is ETGVTQSPTHLIKTRGQQVTLRCSSQSGHNTVSWYQQALGQGPQFIFQYYREEENGRGNFPPRFSGLQFPNYSSELNVNALELDDSALYLCASRAPGGDTQYFGPGTRLTVL.